The T cell receptor (beta chain) described here comes from a study of shared clonotypes between healthy human individuals. Only one count was recorded for this clone. The germline V gene has CDR1 DFQATT and CDR2 SNEGSKA (reference sequence). The CDR3 sequence is 11 residues long. Trimming took off 8 bases at V and 7 bases at J, with 12 bases between the two ends. Only in-frame clones appear in the TCRdb table, and some are missing; sequencing was by immunoSEQ multiplex PCR. Of 1.5 million to 2.5 million clones in the sample, approximately 94% were seen once. Naive CD8 cells lacked CD45RO and underwent positive selection for CCR7, leaving out terminally differentiated effector memory CD45RA+ cells.

The TCR was taken from a man between 18 and 29 years old in good health. Sequenced sample: naive CD8+ T cells sorted from blood. This sequence joins TRBV20-1 and TRBJ2-1; D is unclear. The chain's CDR3 is CSCPLVNEQFF. Written as DNA, the CDR3 is TGCAGTTGCCCCCTGGTGAATGAGCAGTTCTTC.